Listed here are 18 T cell receptor beta chains from one sample, sequenced in a study of blood T cell repertoires in COVID-19 (dated by TCRdb to 2019 to 2021). The library was prepared using the immunoSEQ multiplex PCR assay. What TCRdb holds here is the immuneACCESS table cut down to in-frame rearrangements. Part of the clones is not present; checked against another copy, under half of the missing clones reflect an unresolved V gene, and the others are unexplained. Recorded for this sample are 68,000 or so clones; roughly 88% of them occurred a single time. The ten most abundant clones make up about 2.3% of the sample. Sample: peripheral blood. These receptors were collected from a human donor in a cohort sampled during active COVID-19.

The CDR3 region has the DNA TGTGCCAGCAGTGCCAACCCGGGAGGGGGCACCTACGAGCAGTACTTC. Translating gives CASSANPGGGTYEQYF. The chain combines TRBV6-1 with TRBJ2-7, with D possibly TRBD2 on 8 matching bases. Germline assignment: CDR1 MNHNS and CDR2 SASEGT. V gave up 4 bases and J gave up 2 bases, with 18 bases separating them. This CDR3 comprises 16 residues.

The V and J genes are TRBV6-2 or TRBV6-3 and TRBJ1-2; no clear D. CDR3 size: 16 residues. Germline lookup yields CDR1 MNHEY and CDR2 SVGEGT. Trimming left V 2 bases short and J 2 bases short, with 15 bases between. In DNA form, the CDR3 reads TGTGCCAGCAGTTACCCCCCGTCGGCAGGAAACTATGGCTACACCTTC. Residues: CASSYPPSAGNYGYTF.

V is TRBV18 and J is TRBJ2-7; D not certain. Between the trimmed V and J ends, which lost 0 bases and 5 bases, there was a span of 11 bases. Germline CDR1 is KGHSH and CDR2 is LQKENI. The CDR3 extends over 14 amino acids. The CDR3 DNA reads TGTGCCAGCTCACCACCGTCAGTCCGGGACGAGCAGTACTTC. This sequence encodes CASSPPSVRDEQYF. Supplemented by reference TRBV18 and TRBJ2-7, the full variable domain reads NAGVMQNPRHLVRRRGQEARLRCSPMKGHSHVYWYRQLPEEGLKFMVYLQKENIIDESGMPKERFSAEFPKEGPSILRIQQVVRGDSAAYFCASSPPSVRDEQYFGPGTRLTVT.

The chain combines TRBV4-2 with TRBJ2-7; TRBD1 matches at 7 bases. Losses at the gene ends were 4 bases for V and 5 bases for J; bases not matched to a gene: 8. This CDR3 region has 14 residues. Germline V gene lookup returns CDR1 LGHNA and CDR2 YNFKEQ. CDR3 protein: CASSLEDRVNEQYF. The CDR3 bases are TGTGCCAGCAGCCTCGAAGACAGGGTCAACGAGCAGTACTTC.

The chain carries TRBV7-9 and TRBJ1-4; 11 bases line up with TRBD1. CDR3 length equals 13 residues. From germline, CDR1 is SEHNR and CDR2 FQNEAQ (reference sequence). Losses at the gene ends were 11 bases for V and 2 bases for J; bases not matched to a gene: 1. The CDR3 reads CAWTGGTNEKLFF. In DNA form, the CDR3 reads TGTGCCTGGACAGGGGGCACTAATGAAAAACTGTTTTTT.

The CDR3 region has the DNA TGTGCCAGTAGTAGCACTAGCGGGGTCCACGAGCAGTACTTC. Translating it yields CASSSTSGVHEQYF. The chain couples TRBV19 to TRBJ2-7; 10 bases line up with TRBD2. The V gene's germline CDR1 is LNHDA and CDR2 SQIVND (reference sequence). CDR3 size: 14 residues. The ends lost 4 bases at V and 5 bases at J; junction bases unmatched: 5. The full variable domain, rest sourced from reference TRBV19 and TRBJ2-7, is DGGITQSPKYLFRKEGQNVTLSCEQNLNHDAMYWYRQDPGQGLRLIYYSQIVNDFQKGDIAEGYSVSREKKESFPLTVTSAQKNPTAFYLCASSSTSGVHEQYFGPGTRLTVT.

The CDR3 loop reads CASSQVRQGGTEAFF. Here the CDR3 DNA reads TGTGCCAGCAGCCAAGTAAGACAGGGCGGCACTGAAGCTTTCTTT. The rearrangement links TRBV14 to TRBJ1-1; 7 nucleotides match TRBD1. The V segment lost 1 base and the J segment 4 bases; nucleotides outside the gene matches: 6. Germline CDR1 and CDR2: SGHDN and FVKESK. The CDR3 is 15 amino acids.

The rearrangement joins TRBV28 to TRBJ1-3, with D perhaps matching TRBD1 (5 bases). CDR3 length: 14 residues. Germline V gives CDR1 MDHEN, CDR2 SYDVKM. With 8 bases removed from V and 0 bases from J, the gap between germline ends came to 11 bases. CDR3 DNA: TGTGCCAGCGGCGGGGCGGACTCTGGAAACACCATATATTTT. Protein: CASGGADSGNTIYF.

This chain joins TRBV5-1 and TRBJ1-4; 7 nucleotides align to TRBD1. Germline V lookup: CDR1 SGHRS, CDR2 YFSETQ. The V and J ends lost 5 bases and 6 bases, in that order; junction bases with no gene match: 10. The CDR3 is 15 amino acids. CDR3 nucleotides: TGCGCCAGCAGTCCACAGACAGGGCGACATGAAAAACTGTTTTTT. It is translated as CASSPQTGRHEKLFF.

About this clone: The junction does not match germline at one end; this may be a read error. This rearrangement joins TRBV7-9 to TRBJ2-1; D might be TRBD2 (5 bases). The CDR3 is 15 amino acids. Germline V gene data show CDR1 as SEHNR and CDR2 as FQNEAQ (reference sequence). The CDR3 is CASGLGRGPLNEQFF. The DNA of the CDR3 is TGTGCCAGCGGCTTGGGTCGGGGTCCTCTGAATGAGCAGTTCTTC.

The V gene is TRBV9, the J gene TRBJ1-6; 7 bases line up with TRBD1. V lost 2 bases to trimming and J lost 2 bases; unmatched junction nucleotides: 4. There are 16 residues in the CDR3. The germline gives CDR1 SGDLS, CDR2 YYNGEE. The CDR3 DNA reads TGTGCCAGCAGCGTCGAAGGGGGCACCTATAATTCACCCCTCCACTTT. Protein: CASSVEGGTYNSPLHF.

This clone occurred once. The chain uses TRBV9 and TRBJ2-3, with D perhaps matching TRBD2 (5 bases). The length of the CDR3 is 16 residues. Trimming took off 0 bases at V and 1 base at J, with 12 bases between the two ends. Germline V gene data show CDR1 as SGDLS and CDR2 as YYNGEE. CDR3 nucleotide sequence: TGTGCCAGCAGCGTAGGATCGAGGGCAGGCACAGATACGCAGTATTTT. As protein: CASSVGSRAGTDTQYF.

This clone occurred once. The chain employs TRBV19 and TRBJ2-3, with D maybe TRBD2 (5 bases). The CDR3 is 15 amino acids. CDR1 and CDR2 from the germline V gene are LNHDA and SQIVND (reference sequence). Trimming stripped 1 base from V and 1 base from J, with 9 bases between. The CDR3 sequence is CASSIVPEGTDTQYF. CDR3 nucleotide sequence: TGTGCCAGTAGTATAGTTCCGGAGGGCACAGATACGCAGTATTTT.

The J gene is TRBJ2-1, the V gene TRBV27, with 9 bases lining up with TRBD2. CDR3 length equals 16 residues. The ends lost 5 bases at V and 8 bases at J; junction bases unmatched: 13. Looked up from germline, CDR1 is MNHEY and CDR2 is SMNVEV (reference sequence). The CDR3 DNA reads TGTGCCAGCAGTCCCCTCTTGGTAGCGGGAGATGATGAGCAGTTCTTC. Its protein is CASSPLLVAGDDEQFF.

The DNA for the CDR3 is TGTGCCAGTAGAACTATGACAGGCCCCTCTGGAAACACCATATATTTT. Amino acid sequence: CASRTMTGPSGNTIYF. The chain carries TRBV19 and TRBJ1-3, with D possibly being TRBD1 (6 bases). The germline V gene has CDR1 LNHDA and CDR2 SQIVND (reference sequence). V was pared by 6 bases and J by 0 bases, with 15 bases between. This CDR3 has 16 amino acids.

This clone was recorded only once. The chain combines TRBV5-1 with TRBJ1-4, with 10 bases matching TRBD1. Germline V CDR1 and CDR2: SGHRS, YFSETQ. V lost 4 bases, J lost 8 bases, and 11 bases stayed unmatched. This CDR3 comprises 16 residues. The CDR3 here is CASSTDGTGEVEKLFF. As DNA, the CDR3 is TGCGCCAGCAGCACCGATGGGACAGGGGAAGTGGAAAAACTGTTTTTT. The variable domain in full, completed from reference TRBV5-1 and TRBJ1-4, reads KAGVTQTPRYLIKTRGQQVTLSCSPISGHRSVSWYQQTPGQGLQFLFEYFSETQRNKGNFPGRFSGRQFSNSRSEMNVSTLELGDSALYLCASSTDGTGEVEKLFFGSGTQLSVL.

This sequence joins TRBV3-1 (or the pseudogene TRBV3-2) and TRBJ2-7; a weak D match, TRBD2 (6 bases). CDR1 and CDR2 from the germline V gene are LGHDT and YNNKEL (reference sequence). Between the trimmed V and J ends, which lost 4 bases and 5 bases, there was a span of 12 bases. CDR3 size: 13 residues. CDR3 sequence: CASSLTSGDEQYF. In DNA form, the CDR3 reads TGTGCCAGCAGCCTTACCTCGGGGGACGAGCAGTACTTC.

This sequence joins TRBV13 and TRBJ2-7; 7 nucleotides agree with TRBD2. V lost 4 bases and J lost 2; bases outside the gene matches: 5. The germline V gene has CDR1 PRHDT and CDR2 FYEKMQ (reference sequence). The CDR3 covers 14 residues. The CDR3 loop reads CASSSQGGPYEQYF. As DNA, the CDR3 is TGTGCCAGCAGCTCGCAGGGAGGGCCCTACGAGCAGTACTTC.